The 4 T cell receptor beta chains reported below all come from one sample, sequenced in a study of blood T cell repertoires in COVID-19. The protocol was immunoSEQ multiplex PCR, while the TCRdb copy is restricted to in-frame clones and leaves out a portion. The sample has around 150,000 clones; about 80% are singletons. Sequenced: PBMCs or T cells enriched from blood (not recorded which). These receptors all come from a woman aged 55-70 years who had recovered from COVID-19.

The chain combines TRBV30 with TRBJ2-7; unclear D gene. The V end was cut by 0 bases, the J end by 2 bases, with 8 bases between. CDR1 is GTSNPN, CDR2 SVGIG, per germline (reference sequence). CDR3 length: 13 amino acids. CDR3 DNA: TGTGCCTGGAGTGTATCGAGCGCCTACGAGCAGTACTTC. Protein product: CAWSVSSAYEQYF.

The V call is TRBV27, the J call TRBJ2-3; 10 nucleotides align to TRBD2. After removal of 4 bases from V and 2 bases from J, the junction contained 3 bases not matched to a gene. This CDR3 is built from 15 residues. Per germline, CDR1 MNHEY and CDR2 SMNVEV (reference sequence). Here the CDR3 reads CASSWTSGYTDTQYF. The DNA of the CDR3 is TGTGCCAGCAGTTGGACTAGCGGATACACAGATACGCAGTATTTT.

The chain's CDR3 is CASRVRDRANQPQHF. The CDR3, as DNA: TGTGCCAGCAGGGTCCGGGACAGGGCCAATCAGCCCCAGCATTTT. The chain carries TRBV6-5 and TRBJ1-5; 9 nucleotides line up with TRBD1. With V trimmed by 6 bases and J by 3 bases, 6 bases remained unmatched. Germline loops: CDR1 MNHEY, CDR2 SVGAGI. CDR3 length: 15 residues.

This chain joins TRBV19 and TRBJ2-1; tentatively, D is TRBD1 (5 bases). CDR1 is LNHDA and CDR2 is SQIVND in the germline V gene (reference sequence). V lost 7 bases and J lost 0, with 10 bases in between. The CDR3 runs to 14 residues. CDR3 sequence reads: CASKDTSSYNEQFF. Here the CDR3 DNA reads TGTGCCAGTAAGGACACCAGCTCCTACAATGAGCAGTTCTTC.